These 7 T cell receptor beta chains came from one sample sequenced in a study of metastatic and nonmetastatic thyroid tumors. TCRdb reanalyzed the PCR reads with MiXCR. The sample yields about 6,900 clones, 35% to 40% seen once. Each patient went into thyroid surgery without having received any treatment. Sequenced material: tumor tissue. Receptors were obtained from a female donor with papillary thyroid cancer or a benign thyroid nodule (not recorded which). Some clones in this sample may be carry-over from other donors' samples.

A few counts support this clone. The chain carries TRBV12-3 or TRBV12-4 and TRBJ1-4; 7 positions match TRBD1. The CDR3 is 14 residues long. The V and J ends lost 6 bases and 5 bases, in that order; junction bases with no gene match: 6. The chain's CDR3 is CASRSPTGNEKLFF. The CDR3 DNA reads TGTGCCAGCAGGAGCCCGACAGGGAATGAAAAACTGTTTTTT.

The gene calls are TRBV20-1 and TRBJ2-3; D gene ambiguous. The germline V gene encodes CDR1 DFQATT and CDR2 SNEGSKA (reference sequence). V lost 6 bases and J lost 6, with 16 bases in between. The CDR3 contains 13 residues. CDR3 nucleotides: TGCAGTGCGACATGCCGAGATGCGGATACGCAGTATTTT. This sequence encodes CSATCRDADTQYF.

In this sample, this clone is medium-sized. The chain is built from TRBV3-1 and TRBJ2-3; the match to TRBD2 covers 9 bases. The length of the CDR3 is 13 residues. The V gene's germline CDR1 is LGHDT and CDR2 YNNKEL (reference sequence). V lost 3 bases, J lost 6 bases, and 1 base stayed unmatched. The CDR3 sequence: CASSQGTSDTQYF. In DNA form, the CDR3 reads TGTGCCAGCAGCCAGGGGACTAGCGATACGCAGTATTTT.

The J gene is TRBJ1-4, the V gene TRBV28; D gene ambiguous. The germline CDR1 and CDR2 sequences are MDHEN and SYDVKM. The CDR3 extends over 18 amino acids. The V end lost 4 bases, the J end lost 7 bases, and 25 bases lay between the germline ends. As DNA, the CDR3 is TGTGCCAGCAGTTCCATCGACGTGGGAGGGCCAAATAGTGAAAAACTGTTTTTT. It yields the protein CASSSIDVGGPNSEKLFF.

The chain combines TRBV10-2 with TRBJ1-5, with TRBD1 matching over 9 bases. The CDR3 loop spans 14 amino acids. CDR1 is WSHSY, CDR2 SAAADI, per germline. After removal of 4 bases from V and 7 bases from J, the junction contained 5 bases not matched to a gene. The CDR3 here is CASSGDRGRQPQHF. The DNA of the CDR3 is TGCGCCAGCAGTGGCGACAGGGGGAGGCAGCCCCAGCATTTT.

CDR3 nucleotide sequence: TGTGCCAGCAGTTCACAGGGAAACATTCAGTACTTC. Translating it yields CASSSQGNIQYF. V and J are TRBV12-3 or TRBV12-4 and TRBJ2-4; maybe TRBD1 (6 bases). There are 12 residues in the CDR3. V was pared by 4 bases and J by 6 bases, with 7 bases between.

This clone appeared a few times. This chain joins TRBV25-1 and TRBJ2-7; maybe TRBD2 (7 bases). Per the germline V gene, CDR1 is MGHDK and CDR2 is SYGVNS. The V and J ends lost 3 bases and 5 bases respectively, with 17 bases between them. The CDR3 covers 15 residues. CDR3 nucleotide sequence: TGTGCCAGCAGTGAGGGGGGGGCCGCCAACCACGAGCAGTACTTC. Its translation is CASSEGGAANHEQYF.